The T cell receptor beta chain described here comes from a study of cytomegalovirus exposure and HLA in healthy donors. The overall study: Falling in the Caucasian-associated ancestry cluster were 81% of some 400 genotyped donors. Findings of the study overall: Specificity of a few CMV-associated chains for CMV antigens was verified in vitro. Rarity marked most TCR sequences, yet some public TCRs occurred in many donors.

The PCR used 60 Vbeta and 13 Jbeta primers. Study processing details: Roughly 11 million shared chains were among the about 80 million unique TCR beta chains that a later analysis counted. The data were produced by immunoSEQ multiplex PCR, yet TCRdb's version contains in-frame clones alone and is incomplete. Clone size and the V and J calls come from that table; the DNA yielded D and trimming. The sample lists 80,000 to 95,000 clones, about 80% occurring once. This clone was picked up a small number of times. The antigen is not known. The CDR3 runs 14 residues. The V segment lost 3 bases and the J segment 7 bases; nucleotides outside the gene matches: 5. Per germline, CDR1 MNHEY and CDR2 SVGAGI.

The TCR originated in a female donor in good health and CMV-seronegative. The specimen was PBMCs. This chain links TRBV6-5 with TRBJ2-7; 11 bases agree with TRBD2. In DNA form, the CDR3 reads TGTGCCAGCAGTTATAGCGGGGGGGTGGGTGAGCAGTACTTC. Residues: CASSYSGGVGEQYF.